The following is a T cell receptor beta chain sequence with its context. Its recognized antigen is unknown. Base qualities are not recorded, but no much larger clone differs from it by a single base. Interpreted using the paper, the treatment or condition label stands for: live attenuated yellow fever vaccine strain. At every blood-draw timepoint, two biological replicates of bulk PBMCs were collected. A standard Ficoll-Paque protocol was used to isolate PBMCs from peripheral blood. RNA was extracted with TriZol from bulk PBMCs, CD4 and CD8 fractions, and dextramer-positive and dextramer-negative fractions. Trimming costs V 8 bases and J 4 bases, and their ends lie 14 bases apart. From the cysteine through the phenylalanine, the CDR3 covers 13 amino acids. Left in the record is the CDR3 DNA by itself, 39 bases read in frame from the first base. Based on the germline V gene (reference sequence), the CDR1 and CDR2 sequences are SEHNR and FQNEAQ.

TCR cDNA was made using 5'RACE template switching, a step that added a universal primer site and unique molecular identifiers. Priming for cDNA synthesis came from both the TCR alpha and TCR beta constant segments. Two PCR steps were used to amplify libraries, with sample barcodes and sequencing adapters being added in the second step. Sequencing of libraries was performed on Illumina HiSeq 2500 (2x100 bp) or NovaSeq (2x150 bp). Per the original workflow: MIGEC handled demultiplexing of reads and collapsing into UMI consensus sequences, while MiXCR performed V(D)J alignment. Vaccine-responding clonotypes were identified with edgeR using replicate PBMC samples, with FDR below 0.01 and a log2 fold change above 5 up to day 15 being required. Bulk clonotypes were assigned CD4 or CD8 identity according to which sequenced CD4 or CD8 repertoire held them at higher abundance. TCRdb applied fastp at Q25 and MiXCR to the public reads, then kept only in-frame beta chains. When rows share a CDR3 protein, they turn into one entry using the most common DNA and genes. These V and J calls derive from TCRdb rather than the authors' analysis. The sample has approximately 300,000 distinct CDR3 sequences on record, around 7.3% of them singletons. Roughly a sixth of the sample is taken by the ten largest.

These data belong to a study of T cells after yellow fever vaccination (dated by TCRdb to the late 2010s). The study in broad terms: The SMART-Seq v4 Ultra Low Input RNA kit was used to prepare libraries from fractions with low cell numbers. To follow T-cell clones before and after both primary and booster YFV17D yellow fever vaccination, bulk TCR alpha and beta repertoires underwent longitudinal sequencing. Two healthy male donors, one aged 18 to 30 and one aged 30 to 40 years, made up the cohort. Blood was collected at multiple timepoints before and after primary and secondary immunization, and bulk PBMC replicates and cell subsets were isolated.

Beyond this particular receptor, the publication reports: After the booster, most of the clones that had expanded following primary vaccination were detected again (roughly 96% of CD4 and 80% to 90% of CD8), which suggests that memory was broadly maintained. Because abundant contaminating clonotypes from the bulk population could be contained in FACS-sorted repertoires, computational filtering was required. The secondary T-cell response was found to be weaker but faster than the primary response, with a peak reached on day 5 rather than on day 15. Because the study included only a couple of donors, the extent to which the findings can be generalized is limited. A small share of clonotypes was detected in both CD4 and CD8 compartments, with the overlap likely arising from convergent recombination.

The clonotype was recovered from a young man who received the YFV17D yellow fever vaccine. This sample comprised PBMCs, obtained roughly 47 days after the first yellow fever vaccination. This chain is built from TRBV7-9 and TRBJ1-1; there is no confident call for the D gene. The CDR3 loop reads CASEDGSFTEAFF. The DNA sequence is TGTGCCAGCGAGGACGGCAGCTTCACTGAAGCTTTCTTT.